In this sample, the clone carrying this T cell receptor beta chain turned up a few times. Its antigen is undetermined. This entry comes from a study of beta chain features in type 1 diabetes. This CDR3 has 14 residues. Germline CDR1 is MNHNS and CDR2 is SASEGT. Trimming left V 7 bases short and J 1 base short, with 13 bases between. As every portion of the isolated RNA was reverse transcribed, the sequencing read expressed TCRB transcripts. The protocol was immunoSEQ multiplex PCR, while the TCRdb copy is restricted to in-frame clones and leaves out a portion. Among roughly 300,000 clones listed, about a tenth were seen once. Researchers reported sorting CD4+ naive, central memory, regulatory and stem cell-like memory cells via CD45RO/CCR7/CD25/CD127/CD95/CD27. Whole-study findings and limits: TCRB CDR3 length was moderately but significantly reduced in all four CD4+ subsets of Type 1 diabetes patients.

The gene calls are TRBV6-1 and TRBJ1-1, with a possible D match to TRBD1 (5 bases). This sequence originates from a man in his thirties or forties with type 1 diabetes. The material sequenced was central memory CD4+ T cells from blood. This CDR3 is CASTWGWQNTEAFF. The DNA for the CDR3 is TGTGCCAGCACCTGGGGGTGGCAGAACACTGAAGCTTTCTTT.